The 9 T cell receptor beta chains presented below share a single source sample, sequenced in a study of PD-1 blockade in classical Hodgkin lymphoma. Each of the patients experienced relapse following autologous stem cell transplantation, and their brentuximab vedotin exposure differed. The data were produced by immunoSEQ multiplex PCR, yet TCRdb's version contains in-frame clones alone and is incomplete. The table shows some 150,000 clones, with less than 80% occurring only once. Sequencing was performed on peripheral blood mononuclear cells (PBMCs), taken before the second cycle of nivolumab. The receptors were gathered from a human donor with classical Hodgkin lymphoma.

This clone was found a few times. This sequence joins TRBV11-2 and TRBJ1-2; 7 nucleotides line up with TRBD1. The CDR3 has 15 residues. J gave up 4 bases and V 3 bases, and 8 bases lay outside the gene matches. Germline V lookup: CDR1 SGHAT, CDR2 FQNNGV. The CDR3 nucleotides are TGTGCCAGCAGCTTGCCGGGACAGAGCCGCTATGGCTACACCTTC. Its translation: CASSLPGQSRYGYTF.

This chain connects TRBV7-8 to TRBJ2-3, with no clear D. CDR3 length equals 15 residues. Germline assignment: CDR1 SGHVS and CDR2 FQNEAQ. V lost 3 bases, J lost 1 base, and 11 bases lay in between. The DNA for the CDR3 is TGTGCCAGCAGCTTTCAGCAGGCTGGCACAGATACGCAGTATTTT. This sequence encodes CASSFQQAGTDTQYF.

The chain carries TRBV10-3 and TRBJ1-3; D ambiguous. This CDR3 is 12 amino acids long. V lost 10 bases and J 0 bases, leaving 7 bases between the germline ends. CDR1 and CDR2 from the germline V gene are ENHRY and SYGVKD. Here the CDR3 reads CASRSSGNTIYF. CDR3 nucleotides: TGTGCCAGCAGGAGCTCTGGAAACACCATATATTTT.

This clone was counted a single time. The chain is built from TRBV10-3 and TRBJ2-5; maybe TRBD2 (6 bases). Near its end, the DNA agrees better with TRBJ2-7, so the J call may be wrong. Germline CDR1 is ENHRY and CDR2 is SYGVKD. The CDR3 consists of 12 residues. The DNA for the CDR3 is TGTGCCATCAGGGGTAGCGGTTACGAGCAGTACTTC. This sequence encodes CAIRGSGYEQYF.

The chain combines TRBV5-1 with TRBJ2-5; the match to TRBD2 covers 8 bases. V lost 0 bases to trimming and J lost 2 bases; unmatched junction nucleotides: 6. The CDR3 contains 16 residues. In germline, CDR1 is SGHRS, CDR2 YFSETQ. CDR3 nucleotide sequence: TGCGCCAGCAGCTTGGGAGGTAGCGGGGTACAAGAGACCCAGTACTTC. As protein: CASSLGGSGVQETQYF.

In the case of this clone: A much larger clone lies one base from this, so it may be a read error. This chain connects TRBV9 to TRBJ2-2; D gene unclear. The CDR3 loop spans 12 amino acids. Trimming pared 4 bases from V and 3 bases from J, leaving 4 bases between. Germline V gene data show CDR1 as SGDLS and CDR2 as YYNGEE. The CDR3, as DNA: TGTGCCAGCAGCCCCTACACCGGGGAGCTGTTTTTT. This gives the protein CASSPYTGELFF.

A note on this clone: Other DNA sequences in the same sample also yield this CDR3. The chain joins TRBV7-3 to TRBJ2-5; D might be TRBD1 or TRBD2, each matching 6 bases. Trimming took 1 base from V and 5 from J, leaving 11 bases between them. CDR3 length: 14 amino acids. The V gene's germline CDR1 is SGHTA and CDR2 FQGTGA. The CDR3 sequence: CASSLNGGQETQYF. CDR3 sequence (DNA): TGTGCCAGCAGCTTAAACGGGGGCCAGGAGACCCAGTACTTC.

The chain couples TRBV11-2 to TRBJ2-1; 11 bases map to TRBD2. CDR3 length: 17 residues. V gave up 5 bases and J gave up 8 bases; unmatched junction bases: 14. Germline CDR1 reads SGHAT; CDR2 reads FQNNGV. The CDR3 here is CASSIGSGGARVDEQFF. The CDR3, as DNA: TGTGCCAGCAGCATAGGTAGCGGGGGGGCCCGTGTGGATGAGCAGTTCTTC. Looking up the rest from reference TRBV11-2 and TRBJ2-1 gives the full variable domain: EAGVAQSPRYKIIEKRQSVAFWCNPISGHATLYWYQQILGQGPKLLIQFQNNGVVDDSQLPKDRFSAERLKGVDSTLKIQPAKLEDSAVYLCASSIGSGGARVDEQFFGPGTRLTVL.

CDR3 in DNA: TGTGCCAGTAGGAATGCTCTCAGGGGGTTTAACTATGGCTACACCTTC. Residues: CASRNALRGFNYGYTF. This chain connects TRBV19 to TRBJ1-2; the match to TRBD1 covers 7 bases. The CDR3 runs to 16 residues. After removal of 6 bases from V and 1 base from J, the junction contained 11 bases not matched to a gene. The germline CDR1 and CDR2 sequences are LNHDA and SQIVND (reference sequence).